These 16 T cell receptor beta chains share one sample of origin, sequenced in a study of cytomegalovirus exposure and HLA in healthy donors. 60 Vbeta and 13 Jbeta primers were used in PCR. TCRdb keeps only in-frame clones here, not all; method: immunoSEQ multiplex PCR. Of 150,000 to 200,000 clones detected, roughly 77% appear once; the ten largest clones hold roughly 10%. Sequences were obtained from PBMCs. The receptors were sampled from a man between 18 and 35 years old in good health and CMV-seropositive.

V is TRBV27 and J is TRBJ1-2; the D gene is possibly TRBD1 (6 bases). The germline V gene has CDR1 MNHEY and CDR2 SMNVEV (reference sequence). The CDR3 totals 16 residues. V was cut by 6 bases and J by 4 bases, with 21 bases left in between. The CDR3 here is CASSLRRGTQLYGYTF. The CDR3 DNA follows: TGTGCCAGCAGCCTCCGAAGGGGGACACAGCTCTATGGCTACACCTTC.

J is TRBJ2-7 and V is TRBV27; TRBD1 matches 7 bases. V dropped 3 bases and J dropped 4; count of bases not matched to a gene: 6. The CDR3 spans 14 residues. The germline V gene has CDR1 MNHEY and CDR2 SMNVEV (reference sequence). The CDR3 here is CASSLERGHYEQYF. In DNA form, the CDR3 reads TGTGCCAGCAGTTTGGAGAGGGGGCATTACGAGCAGTACTTC.

The chain links TRBV6-5 to TRBJ2-1; tentative D call: TRBD2 (6 bases). V lost 10 bases and J 6 bases, leaving 16 bases between the germline ends. The germline V gene encodes CDR1 MNHEY and CDR2 SVGAGI. There are 13 residues in the CDR3. This chain's CDR3 is CATGEPTPNEQFF. CDR3 nucleotide sequence: TGTGCCACGGGGGAACCTACCCCCAATGAGCAGTTCTTC.

This clone was detected only once. The genes are TRBV28 and TRBJ1-4; 8 bases are a match to TRBD1. Trimming removed 2 bases from V and 0 bases from J; junction bases left unmatched: 11. CDR3 length: 19 residues. In germline, CDR1 is MDHEN, CDR2 SYDVKM. In DNA, the CDR3 is TGTGCCAGCAGTTTAATCCAGGGGGCCGGGTGGGCAACTAATGAAAAACTGTTTTTT. Protein sequence: CASSLIQGAGWATNEKLFF.

The chain joins TRBV9 to TRBJ2-7, with 7 bases aligning to TRBD1. CDR1 and CDR2 (germline): SGDLS, YYNGEE. CDR3 length equals 16 residues. V shed 3 bases, J shed 3 bases, and the junction held 12 bases outside the gene matches. As DNA, the CDR3 is TGTGCCAGCAGCGCCTCGTTCTCACAGGGGATCTACGAGCAGTACTTC. Protein sequence: CASSASFSQGIYEQYF.

This clone was picked up one time. The gene calls are TRBV5-1 and TRBJ2-5; TRBD2 is a possible D gene (6 bases). Trimming took 3 bases from V and 4 from J, leaving 13 bases between them. Germline-derived CDR1 and CDR2 are SGHRS and YFSETQ. The CDR3 loop spans 14 amino acids. CDR3 in amino acids: CASSSVVGGETQYF. The CDR3 nucleotides are TGCGCCAGCAGCTCCGTTGTCGGGGGAGAGACCCAGTACTTC.

This clone was observed a handful of times. V and J are TRBV18 and TRBJ2-7, with D perhaps matching TRBD2 (5 bases). CDR1 and CDR2 from the germline V gene are KGHSH and LQKENI. V was cut by 3 bases and J by 3 bases, with 9 bases left in between. There are 13 residues in the CDR3. Written as DNA, the CDR3 is TGTGCCAGCTCACCCCCGGCGGGCTACGAGCAGTACTTC. Its translation is CASSPPAGYEQYF.

The CDR3 loop is CASSVAGQETYEQYF. CDR3 bases: TGCGCCAGCAGCGTGGCGGGACAGGAGACCTACGAGCAGTACTTC. The genes are TRBV4-1 and TRBJ2-7; 8 bases map to TRBD1. The CDR3 is 15 residues long. Trimming cost V 5 bases and J 2 bases; bases outside gene matches: 8. Germline-derived CDR1 and CDR2 are MGHRA and YSYEKL.

The chain joins TRBV5-4 to TRBJ1-3; D is perhaps TRBD1 (6 bases). Trimming removed 4 bases from V and 0 bases from J, with 20 bases in between. Germline V lookup: CDR1 SGHNT, CDR2 YYREEE (reference sequence). The CDR3 is 18 amino acids. The DNA of the CDR3 is TGTGCCAGCAGCATTGGAGGGGGGGGACCAAGCTCTGGAAACACCATATATTTT. Encoded protein: CASSIGGGGPSSGNTIYF.

In its sample, this clone was seen a few times. V and J are TRBV28 and TRBJ2-2; no definite D call. Deletions cut 2 bases from V and 8 bases from J, with 9 bases between. CDR1 is MDHEN and CDR2 is SYDVKM in the germline V gene. The CDR3 has 13 residues. This CDR3 reads CASSLPRVGELFF. In nucleotides, the CDR3 is TGTGCCAGCAGTTTACCCCGGGTGGGGGAGCTGTTTTTT.

J is TRBJ1-1 and V is TRBV30; 7 positions match TRBD1. V dropped 0 bases and J dropped 2; count of bases not matched to a gene: 9. The CDR3 contains 16 residues. Germline CDR1 is GTSNPN and CDR2 is SVGIG (reference sequence). CDR3 sequence reads: CAWSVKGARRNTEAFF. The CDR3 nucleotides read TGTGCCTGGAGTGTCAAGGGGGCTAGAAGAAACACTGAAGCTTTCTTT.

In its sample, this clone was seen a few times. The chain recombines TRBV5-1 with TRBJ2-5; 8 bases fit TRBD2. The CDR3 has 15 amino acids. Per germline, CDR1 SGHRS and CDR2 YFSETQ. V shed 0 bases, J shed 5 bases, and the junction held 6 bases outside the gene matches. The DNA for the CDR3 is TGCGCCAGCAGCTTGGGACTAGCGCTCGGGGAGACCCAGTACTTC. Translated, it gives CASSLGLALGETQYF.

The chain has TRBV28 and TRBJ1-1; D ambiguous. The germline V gene has CDR1 MDHEN and CDR2 SYDVKM. The CDR3 extends over 13 amino acids. V gave up 5 bases and J gave up 4 bases, with 11 bases separating them. The chain's CDR3 is CASSRRSSTEAFF. CDR3 coding DNA: TGTGCCAGCAGTCGGCGGTCGAGCACTGAAGCTTTCTTT.

The CDR3 DNA sequence: TGTGCCAGCAGCTTGGAGGGGCTAGGGGGTAAATCCTACGAGCAGTACTTC. Protein product: CASSLEGLGGKSYEQYF. The rearrangement joins TRBV5-6 to TRBJ2-7, with D perhaps TRBD1 (6 bases). From germline, CDR1 is SGHDT and CDR2 YYEEEE. There are 17 residues in the CDR3. Trimming removed 0 bases at V and 1 base at J, with 17 bases between.

The gene calls are TRBV15 and TRBJ2-7, with a tentative D call TRBD2 (7 bases). Per the germline V gene, CDR1 is LNHNV and CDR2 is YYDKDF (reference sequence). Trimming removed 9 bases at V and 5 bases at J, with 29 bases between. There are 17 residues in the CDR3. The CDR3 DNA sequence: TGTGCCACACGAATAGACGACCGGGGGGCGGGTTTGGACGAGCAGTACTTC. It specifies CATRIDDRGAGLDEQYF.

This clone has just a few counts. The chain has TRBV6-1 and TRBJ2-7; 9 bases align to TRBD2. Per the germline V gene, CDR1 is MNHNS and CDR2 is SASEGT. Trimming cost V 5 bases and J 2 bases; bases outside gene matches: 7. This CDR3 comprises 15 residues. This CDR3 reads CASSPGLAQTYEQYF. Here the CDR3 DNA reads TGTGCCAGCAGTCCCGGACTAGCGCAGACCTACGAGCAGTACTTC.